This T cell receptor beta chain was found in a study of Graves' ophthalmopathy and Graves' hyperthyroidism. Whole-study context: At the time of initial diagnosis and before any treatment, peripheral blood was collected.

The CDR3 length is 14 residues. In germline, CDR1 is LNHDA, CDR2 SQIVND (reference sequence). With V trimmed by 2 bases and J by 17 bases, 13 bases remained unmatched. Concerning this clonotype itself: What it binds is unknown.

RNA transcripts provided the template for amplifying TCR beta CDR3 regions. After a first-round RT-PCR with HTBI primers, a second-round multiplex PCR was run. TCRdb reprocessed the multiplex PCR reads via MiXCR and lists one record per CDR3 protein. The data contain about 740,000 distinct CDR3 sequences, 40% of them singletons. Findings and limits, study-wide: Classification of ophthalmopathy versus stable hyperthyroidism by a 13-signature model yielded around 90% sensitivity and around 77% specificity. Ophthalmopathy progression was predicted with roughly 68% sensitivity and 72% to 75% specificity.

V gene TRBV19 combines with J gene TRBJ1-4, with TRBD1 matching over 8 bases. This clonotype was obtained from an adult man with Graves' ophthalmopathy. Sequenced: peripheral blood. The CDR3 sequence is CASSIYRGVERLFF. The CDR3, as DNA: TGTGCCAGTAGTATATACAGGGGGGTTGAAAGACTATTTTTT.